These T cell receptor beta chains were read from a single sample in a study of human T cells and chemical hapten exposure. Using its own MiXCR run on the RACE reads, TCRdb lists one record per CDR3 protein. Among about 56,000 distinct CDR3 sequences listed, 9.3% were seen once. The sequenced sample was whole blood, obtained in connection with sensitization to the hapten diphenylcyclopropenone (DPC). These receptors were taken from a woman in her 40s with alopecia areata. Some clones in this sample may be carry-over from other donors' samples. The CDR3 runs from the conserved cysteine through the conserved F or W. Fields, in order: CDR3 length, V gene, J gene, clone size, D gene, CDR3 protein, CDR3 DNA. The D gene is left open where the match is weak. Some rows have no size entry. The others give once, few or many, or a class for an expanded clone.

len: 15
v_gene: TRBV11-2
j_gene: TRBJ2-1
abundance: NA
d_gene: TRBD2
CDR3aa: CASSLGGGRYNEQFF
CDR3nt: TGTGCCAGCAGCTTAGGGGGGGGAAGGTACAATGAGCAGTTCTTC

len: 12
v_gene: TRBV28
j_gene: TRBJ2-7
abundance: few
d_gene: NA
CDR3aa: CASRLDPYEQYF
CDR3nt: TGTGCCAGCAGACTCGATCCCTACGAGCAGTACTTC

len: 13
v_gene: TRBV30
j_gene: TRBJ1-1
abundance: many
d_gene: NA
CDR3aa: CAWDPTGLSEAFF
CDR3nt: TGTGCCTGGGATCCTACAGGGCTTTCTGAAGCTTTCTTT

len: 16
v_gene: TRBV7-9
j_gene: TRBJ1-5
abundance: many
d_gene: NA
CDR3aa: CASSIGNLGGNQPQHF
CDR3nt: TGTGCCAGCAGCATCGGGAACCTTGGGGGCAATCAGCCCCAGCATTTT

len: 14
v_gene: TRBV6-1
j_gene: TRBJ2-3
abundance: many
d_gene: NA
CDR3aa: CASSVTQSTDTQYF
CDR3nt: TGTGCCAGCAGTGTGACGCAAAGCACAGATACGCAGTATTTT

len: 15
v_gene: TRBV6-2/TRBV6-3
j_gene: TRBJ2-2
abundance: few
d_gene: NA
CDR3aa: CASSYSSRVTGELFF
CDR3nt: TGTGCCAGCAGTTACTCGAGCAGGGTGACCGGGGAGCTGTTTTTT

len: 14
v_gene: TRBV25-1
j_gene: TRBJ2-1
abundance: NA
d_gene: NA
CDR3aa: CASRLGPSYNVQFF
CDR3nt: TGTGCCAGCAGACTCGGGCCCTCCTACAATGTGCAGTTCTTC

len: 15
v_gene: TRBV5-1
j_gene: TRBJ2-7
abundance: many
d_gene: NA
CDR3aa: CASSWDGKGSYEQYF
CDR3nt: TGCGCCAGCAGCTGGGACGGAAAAGGGAGCTACGAGCAGTACTTC

len: 14
v_gene: TRBV20-1
j_gene: TRBJ1-5
abundance: NA
d_gene: TRBD1
CDR3aa: CSVYQGGRNQPQHF
CDR3nt: TGCAGTGTGTACCAGGGGGGGCGCAATCAGCCCCAGCATTTT

len: 13
v_gene: TRBV6-2/TRBV6-3
j_gene: TRBJ2-5
abundance: many
d_gene: TRBD1
CDR3aa: CASSLTGVSIQYF
CDR3nt: TGTGCCAGCAGTCTAACAGGGGTTAGCATCCAGTACTTC

len: 19
v_gene: TRBV4-1
j_gene: TRBJ2-2
abundance: NA
d_gene: NA
CDR3aa: CASSHPKEPGRANTGELFF
CDR3nt: TGCGCCAGCAGCCATCCCAAAGAGCCGGGACGGGCGAACACCGGGGAGCTGTTTTTT

len: 17
v_gene: TRBV4-3
j_gene: TRBJ1-2
abundance: many
d_gene: NA
CDR3aa: CASSQVLEQTKKNGYTF
CDR3nt: TGCGCCAGCAGCCAAGTTTTAGAGCAGACAAAGAAAAATGGCTACACCTTC

len: 14
v_gene: TRBV28
j_gene: TRBJ2-2
abundance: NA
d_gene: TRBD2
CDR3aa: CASRGGGNTGELFF
CDR3nt: TGTGCCAGCCGCGGGGGGGGAAACACCGGGGAGCTGTTTTTT

len: 16
v_gene: TRBV20-1
j_gene: TRBJ2-1
abundance: many
d_gene: NA
CDR3aa: CSAPPPSGSGYNEQFF
CDR3nt: TGCAGTGCTCCCCCTCCGAGCGGTTCGGGGTACAATGAGCAGTTCTTC

len: 15
v_gene: TRBV30
j_gene: TRBJ1-6
abundance: many
d_gene: TRBD1
CDR3aa: CAWSNRGPRNSPLHF
CDR3nt: TGTGCCTGGAGTAACAGGGGTCCTCGTAATTCACCCCTCCACTTT

len: 19
v_gene: TRBV7-9
j_gene: TRBJ2-6
abundance: few
d_gene: NA
CDR3aa: CASSSQGFRGRLGANVLTF
CDR3nt: TGTGCCAGCAGCTCCCAAGGGTTCAGGGGCCGGTTAGGGGCCAACGTCCTGACTTTC

len: 13
v_gene: TRBV25-1
j_gene: TRBJ1-3
abundance: many
d_gene: NA
CDR3aa: CASRAGAGNTIYF
CDR3nt: TGTGCCAGCAGGGCAGGGGCAGGAAACACCATATATTTT

len: 14
v_gene: TRBV20-1
j_gene: TRBJ1-1
abundance: many
d_gene: NA
CDR3aa: CSARTGSGNTEAFF
CDR3nt: TGCAGTGCTAGAACGGGCTCCGGGAACACTGAAGCTTTCTTT

len: 12
v_gene: TRBV7-2
j_gene: TRBJ1-2
abundance: many
d_gene: NA
CDR3aa: CASSSSSYGYTF
CDR3nt: TGTGCCAGCAGCTCCTCCTCATATGGCTACACCTTC

len: 16
v_gene: TRBV12-3/TRBV12-4
j_gene: TRBJ1-2
abundance: NA
d_gene: TRBD1
CDR3aa: CASSQTLGTGAYGYTF
CDR3nt: TGTGCCAGCAGTCAAACCCTCGGGACAGGCGCCTATGGCTACACCTTC

len: 17
v_gene: TRBV5-1
j_gene: TRBJ2-7
abundance: NA
d_gene: TRBD2
CDR3aa: CASSISPNWAGGYEQYF
CDR3nt: TGCGCCAGCAGCATTAGTCCTAACTGGGCGGGGGGCTACGAGCAGTACTTC

len: 19
v_gene: TRBV7-6
j_gene: TRBJ2-1
abundance: NA
d_gene: TRBD2
CDR3aa: CASSSGEGLAGGPRYEQFF
CDR3nt: TGTGCCAGCAGCTCCGGTGAGGGACTAGCGGGGGGTCCGAGGTATGAGCAGTTCTTC

len: 18
v_gene: TRBV20-1
j_gene: TRBJ2-1
abundance: many
d_gene: TRBD2
CDR3aa: CSAPSVFYKRGRDNEQFF
CDR3nt: TGCAGTGCCCCCAGCGTCTTTTATAAGCGGGGGAGGGACAATGAGCAGTTCTTC

len: 14
v_gene: TRBV12-3/TRBV12-4
j_gene: TRBJ1-6
abundance: medium-sized
d_gene: NA
CDR3aa: CASSFGQGNSPLHF
CDR3nt: TGTGCCAGCAGTTTTGGGCAGGGGAATTCACCCCTCCACTTT

len: 15
v_gene: TRBV4-2
j_gene: TRBJ1-5
abundance: many
d_gene: NA
CDR3aa: CASSPRTGPNQPQHF
CDR3nt: TGTGCCAGCAGCCCAAGGACGGGTCCCAATCAGCCCCAGCATTTT

len: 15
v_gene: TRBV7-6
j_gene: TRBJ2-3
abundance: many
d_gene: NA
CDR3aa: CASSLQGRSTDTQYF
CDR3nt: TGTGCCAGCAGCTTACAAGGTCGATCCACAGATACGCAGTATTTT

len: 14
v_gene: TRBV20-1
j_gene: TRBJ1-1
abundance: few
d_gene: NA
CDR3aa: CSAPPGGLRAEAFF
CDR3nt: TGCAGTGCTCCCCCGGGAGGATTGAGGGCTGAAGCTTTCTTT

len: 16
v_gene: TRBV12-3/TRBV12-4
j_gene: TRBJ1-1
abundance: many
d_gene: NA
CDR3aa: CASSLRNLPVNTEAFF
CDR3nt: TGTGCCAGCAGCCTTCGAAATCTGCCGGTGAACACTGAAGCTTTCTTT

len: 14
v_gene: TRBV9
j_gene: TRBJ2-7
abundance: few
d_gene: TRBD1
CDR3aa: CASSVRQGGDEQYF
CDR3nt: TGTGCCAGCAGCGTCCGACAGGGTGGTGACGAGCAGTACTTC

len: 14
v_gene: TRBV13
j_gene: TRBJ2-1
abundance: few
d_gene: NA
CDR3aa: CASSLRGFYNEQFF
CDR3nt: TGTGCCAGCAGCTTGAGGGGGTTCTACAATGAGCAGTTCTTC

len: 17
v_gene: TRBV3-1
j_gene: TRBJ1-2
abundance: many
d_gene: NA
CDR3aa: CASSQDYGSGAVDGYTF
CDR3nt: TGTGCCAGCAGCCAAGATTATGGGTCAGGGGCGGTGGATGGCTACACCTTC

len: 15
v_gene: TRBV18
j_gene: TRBJ1-1
abundance: NA
d_gene: TRBD1
CDR3aa: CASSPPPDRGGEAFF
CDR3nt: TGTGCCAGCTCACCACCGCCGGACAGGGGGGGGGAAGCTTTCTTT

len: 16
v_gene: TRBV5-1
j_gene: TRBJ1-1
abundance: NA
d_gene: TRBD1
CDR3aa: CASSLGQGSGNTEAFF
CDR3nt: TGCGCCAGCAGCTTGGGACAGGGTAGCGGGAACACTGAAGCTTTCTTT

len: 15
v_gene: TRBV27
j_gene: TRBJ1-6
abundance: many
d_gene: NA
CDR3aa: CASSFSSSYNSPLHF
CDR3nt: TGTGCCAGCAGTTTCTCCAGCTCCTATAATTCACCCCTCCACTTT

len: 11
v_gene: TRBV30
j_gene: TRBJ2-7
abundance: many
d_gene: NA
CDR3aa: CAWSVNGKENF
CDR3nt: TGTGCCTGGAGTGTTAACGGTAAAGAGAACTTC

len: 14
v_gene: TRBV4-1
j_gene: TRBJ2-3
abundance: few
d_gene: NA
CDR3aa: CASSPPSATDTQYF
CDR3nt: TGCGCCAGCAGCCCCCCCTCAGCAACAGATACGCAGTATTTT

len: 14
v_gene: TRBV28
j_gene: TRBJ2-1
abundance: many
d_gene: NA
CDR3aa: CAGGTVHSYNEQFF
CDR3nt: TGTGCCGGGGGGACAGTCCACTCCTACAATGAGCAGTTCTTC

len: 16
v_gene: TRBV19
j_gene: TRBJ1-5
abundance: NA
d_gene: TRBD1
CDR3aa: CASSIQGAASNQPQHF
CDR3nt: TGTGCCAGTAGTATACAGGGGGCTGCTAGCAATCAGCCCCAGCATTTT

len: 14
v_gene: TRBV28
j_gene: TRBJ2-7
abundance: NA
d_gene: NA
CDR3aa: CASSPQRDPYEQYF
CDR3nt: TGTGCCAGCAGTCCACAACGGGACCCCTACGAGCAGTACTTC

len: 15
v_gene: TRBV7-9
j_gene: TRBJ2-7
abundance: many
d_gene: NA
CDR3aa: CASSRSGTGDYEQYF
CDR3nt: TGTGCCAGCAGCCGTTCCGGGACGGGAGACTACGAGCAGTACTTC

len: 14
v_gene: TRBV18
j_gene: TRBJ2-5
abundance: many
d_gene: NA
CDR3aa: CASSPRQIQETQYF
CDR3nt: TGTGCCAGCTCACCACGGCAGATCCAAGAGACCCAGTACTTC

len: 11
v_gene: TRBV20-1
j_gene: TRBJ2-3
abundance: many
d_gene: NA
CDR3aa: CSARKADTQYF
CDR3nt: TGCAGTGCTAGAAAGGCAGATACGCAGTATTTT

len: 16
v_gene: TRBV5-4
j_gene: TRBJ2-3
abundance: many
d_gene: NA
CDR3aa: CASSELQGEGTDTQYF
CDR3nt: TGTGCCAGCAGCGAATTACAGGGAGAAGGCACAGATACGCAGTATTTT

len: 15
v_gene: TRBV20-1
j_gene: TRBJ2-2
abundance: few
d_gene: NA
CDR3aa: CSASPDRLAAGELFF
CDR3nt: TGCAGTGCTAGTCCCGATCGGCTAGCCGCAGGGGAGCTGTTTTTT

len: 13
v_gene: TRBV28
j_gene: TRBJ2-5
abundance: NA
d_gene: NA
CDR3aa: CASSRILQETQYF
CDR3nt: TGTGCCAGCAGCCGGATCCTACAAGAGACCCAGTACTTC

len: 15
v_gene: TRBV7-6
j_gene: TRBJ1-1
abundance: few
d_gene: TRBD1
CDR3aa: CASSLVSRGDTEAFF
CDR3nt: TGTGCCAGCAGCTTAGTAAGCAGGGGGGACACTGAAGCTTTCTTT

len: 12
v_gene: TRBV5-1
j_gene: TRBJ2-1
abundance: many
d_gene: NA
CDR3aa: CASSLWGDEQFF
CDR3nt: TGCGCCAGCAGCTTGTGGGGTGATGAGCAGTTCTTC

len: 13
v_gene: TRBV29-1
j_gene: TRBJ1-2
abundance: NA
d_gene: NA
CDR3aa: CSVTLVANYGYTF
CDR3nt: TGCAGCGTGACCTTGGTAGCTAACTATGGCTACACCTTC

len: 14
v_gene: TRBV3-1
j_gene: TRBJ2-7
abundance: NA
d_gene: NA
CDR3aa: CASSRGKAIHEQYF
CDR3nt: TGTGCCAGCAGCCGGGGCAAGGCAATCCACGAGCAGTACTTC

len: 13
v_gene: TRBV13
j_gene: TRBJ2-7
abundance: few
d_gene: NA
CDR3aa: CASSLEPGRRQYF
CDR3nt: TGTGCCAGCAGCTTAGAGCCGGGGCGGAGGCAGTACTTC

len: 15
v_gene: TRBV7-2
j_gene: TRBJ1-3
abundance: many
d_gene: NA
CDR3aa: CASSNRQASGNTIYF
CDR3nt: TGTGCCAGCAGCAACCGACAGGCCTCTGGAAACACCATATATTTT

len: 13
v_gene: TRBV29-1
j_gene: TRBJ1-2
abundance: many
d_gene: NA
CDR3aa: CSGSSPPNYGYTF
CDR3nt: TGCAGCGGATCCTCTCCCCCTAACTATGGCTACACCTTC